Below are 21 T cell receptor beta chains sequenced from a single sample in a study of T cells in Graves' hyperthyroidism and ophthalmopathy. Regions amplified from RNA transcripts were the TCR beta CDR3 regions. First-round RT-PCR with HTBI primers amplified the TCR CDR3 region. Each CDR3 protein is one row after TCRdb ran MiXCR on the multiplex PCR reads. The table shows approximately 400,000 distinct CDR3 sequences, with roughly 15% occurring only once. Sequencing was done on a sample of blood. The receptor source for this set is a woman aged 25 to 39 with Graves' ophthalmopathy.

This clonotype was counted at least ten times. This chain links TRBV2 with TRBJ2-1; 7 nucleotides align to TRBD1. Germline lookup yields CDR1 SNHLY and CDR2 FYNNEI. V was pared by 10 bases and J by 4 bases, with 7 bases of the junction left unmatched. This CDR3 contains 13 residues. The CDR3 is CAIRDSRYNEQFF. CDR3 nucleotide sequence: TGTGCCATCCGGGACAGTAGATACAATGAGCAGTTCTTC.

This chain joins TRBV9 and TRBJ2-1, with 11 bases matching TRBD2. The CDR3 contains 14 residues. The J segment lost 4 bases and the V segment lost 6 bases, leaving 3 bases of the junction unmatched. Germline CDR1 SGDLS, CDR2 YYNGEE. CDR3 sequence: CASTSGGTYNEQFF. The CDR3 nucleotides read TGTGCCAGCACTAGCGGGGGGACTTACAATGAGCAGTTCTTC. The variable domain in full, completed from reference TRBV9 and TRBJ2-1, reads DSGVTQTPKHLITATGQRVTLRCSPRSGDLSVYWYQQSLDQGLQFLIQYYNGEERAKGNILERFSAQQFPDLHSELNLSSLELGDSALYFCASTSGGTYNEQFFGPGTRLTVL.

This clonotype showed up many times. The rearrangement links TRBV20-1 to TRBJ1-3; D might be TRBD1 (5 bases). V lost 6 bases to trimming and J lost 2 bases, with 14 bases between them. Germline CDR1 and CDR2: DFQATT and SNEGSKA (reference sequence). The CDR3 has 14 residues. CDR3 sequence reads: CSAPGPGTGNTIYF. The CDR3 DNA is TGCAGTGCGCCGGGGCCAGGGACTGGAAACACCATATATTTT.

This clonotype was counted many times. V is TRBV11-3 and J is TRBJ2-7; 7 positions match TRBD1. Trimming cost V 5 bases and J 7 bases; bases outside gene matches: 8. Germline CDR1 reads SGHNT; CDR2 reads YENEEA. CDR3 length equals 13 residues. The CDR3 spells CASSAGTVTEQYF. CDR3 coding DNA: TGTGCCAGCAGCGCTGGGACAGTGACTGAGCAGTACTTC. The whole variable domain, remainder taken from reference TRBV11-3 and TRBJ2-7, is EAGVVQSPRYKIIEKKQPVAFWCNPISGHNTLYWYLQNLGQGPELLIRYENEEAVDDSQLPKDRFSAERLKGVDSTLKIQPAELGDSAVYLCASSAGTVTEQYFGPGTRLTVT.

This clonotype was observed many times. CDR3 protein: CASSPRDRVVANEQFF. The DNA for the CDR3 is TGTGCCAGCTCACCACGGGATAGGGTAGTGGCGAATGAGCAGTTCTTC. J is TRBJ2-1 and V is TRBV18; the D is unclear. Germline V gene data show CDR1 as KGHSH and CDR2 as LQKENI. The germline V and J ends were trimmed by 1 base and 7 bases, with 17 bases remaining between them. The CDR3 loop spans 16 amino acids. Combining the CDR3 with reference TRBV18 and TRBJ2-1 gives the whole variable domain NAGVMQNPRHLVRRRGQEARLRCSPMKGHSHVYWYRQLPEEGLKFMVYLQKENIIDESGMPKERFSAEFPKEGPSILRIQQVVRGDSAAYFCASSPRDRVVANEQFFGPGTRLTVL.

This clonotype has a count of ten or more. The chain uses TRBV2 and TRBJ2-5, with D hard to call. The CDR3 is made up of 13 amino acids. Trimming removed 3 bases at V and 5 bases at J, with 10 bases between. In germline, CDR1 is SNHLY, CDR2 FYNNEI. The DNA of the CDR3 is TGTGCCAGCAGTGAGCCCATAAGGGAGACCCAGTACTTC. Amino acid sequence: CASSEPIRETQYF.

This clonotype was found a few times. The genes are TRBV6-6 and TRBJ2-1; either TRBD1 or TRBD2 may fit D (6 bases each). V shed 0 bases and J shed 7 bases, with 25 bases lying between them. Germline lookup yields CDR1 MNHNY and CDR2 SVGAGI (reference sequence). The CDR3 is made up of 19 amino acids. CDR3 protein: CASSYSSGGPFGFSNEQFF. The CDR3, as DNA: TGTGCCAGCAGTTACTCGTCCGGGGGCCCCTTCGGTTTTTCTAATGAGCAGTTCTTC.

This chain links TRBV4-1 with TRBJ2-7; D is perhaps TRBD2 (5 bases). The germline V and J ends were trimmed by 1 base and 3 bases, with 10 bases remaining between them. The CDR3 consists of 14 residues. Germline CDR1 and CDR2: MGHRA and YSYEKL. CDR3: CASSQGGGDYEQYF. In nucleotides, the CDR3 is TGCGCCAGCAGCCAAGGAGGAGGTGACTACGAGCAGTACTTC.

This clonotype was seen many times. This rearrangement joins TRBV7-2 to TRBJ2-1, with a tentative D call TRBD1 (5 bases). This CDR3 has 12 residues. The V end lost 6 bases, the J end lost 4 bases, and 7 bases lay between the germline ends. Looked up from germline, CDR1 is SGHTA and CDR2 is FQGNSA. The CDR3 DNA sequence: TGTGCCAGCAGGACAGCTTACAATGAGCAGTTCTTC. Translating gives CASRTAYNEQFF.

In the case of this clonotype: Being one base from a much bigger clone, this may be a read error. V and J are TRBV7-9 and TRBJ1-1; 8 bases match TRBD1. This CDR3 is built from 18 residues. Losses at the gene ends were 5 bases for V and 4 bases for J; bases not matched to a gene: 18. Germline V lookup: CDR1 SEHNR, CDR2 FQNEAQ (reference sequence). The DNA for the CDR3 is TGTGCCAGCAGCCTCCACCCGGACAGGGACGGAGTGAGCACTGAAGCTTTCTTT. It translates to CASSLHPDRDGVSTEAFF.

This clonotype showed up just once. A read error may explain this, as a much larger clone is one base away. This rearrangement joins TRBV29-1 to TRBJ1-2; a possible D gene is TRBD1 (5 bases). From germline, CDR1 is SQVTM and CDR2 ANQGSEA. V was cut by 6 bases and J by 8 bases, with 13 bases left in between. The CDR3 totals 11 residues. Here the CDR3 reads CSVSQAVGYTF. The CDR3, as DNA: TGCAGCGTATCACAGGCTGTCGGCTACACCTTC.

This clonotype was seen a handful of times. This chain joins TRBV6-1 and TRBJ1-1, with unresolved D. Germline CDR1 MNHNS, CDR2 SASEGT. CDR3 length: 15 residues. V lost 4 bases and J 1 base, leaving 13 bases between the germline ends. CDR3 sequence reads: CASSARTEKNTEAFF. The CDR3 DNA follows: TGTGCCAGCAGTGCTAGGACGGAAAAGAACACTGAAGCTTTCTTT.

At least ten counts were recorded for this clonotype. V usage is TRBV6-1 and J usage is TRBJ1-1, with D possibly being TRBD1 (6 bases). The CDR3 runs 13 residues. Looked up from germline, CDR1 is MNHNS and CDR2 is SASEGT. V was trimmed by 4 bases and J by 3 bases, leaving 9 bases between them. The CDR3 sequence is CASSGWTDTEAFF. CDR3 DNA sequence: TGTGCCAGCAGTGGATGGACAGACACTGAAGCTTTCTTT.

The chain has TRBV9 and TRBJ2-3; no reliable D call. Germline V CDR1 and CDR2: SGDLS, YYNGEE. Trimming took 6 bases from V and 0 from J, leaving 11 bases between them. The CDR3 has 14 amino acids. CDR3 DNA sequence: TGTGCCAGCACCGGGCCGCGAAGCACAGATACGCAGTATTTT. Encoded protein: CASTGPRSTDTQYF.

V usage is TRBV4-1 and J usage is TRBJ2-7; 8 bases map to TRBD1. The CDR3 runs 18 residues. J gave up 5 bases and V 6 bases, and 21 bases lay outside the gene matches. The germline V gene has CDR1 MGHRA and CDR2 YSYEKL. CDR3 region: CASSPRVDGGRGRNEQYF. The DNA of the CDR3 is TGCGCCAGCAGTCCCCGGGTTGATGGGGGCAGGGGGCGGAACGAGCAGTACTTC.

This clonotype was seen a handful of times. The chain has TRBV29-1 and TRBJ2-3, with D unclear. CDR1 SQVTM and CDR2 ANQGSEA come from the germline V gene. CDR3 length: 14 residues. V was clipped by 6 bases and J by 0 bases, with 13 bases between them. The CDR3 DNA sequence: TGCAGCGTCACCCAGGACGGAAGCACAGATACGCAGTATTTT. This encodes CSVTQDGSTDTQYF.

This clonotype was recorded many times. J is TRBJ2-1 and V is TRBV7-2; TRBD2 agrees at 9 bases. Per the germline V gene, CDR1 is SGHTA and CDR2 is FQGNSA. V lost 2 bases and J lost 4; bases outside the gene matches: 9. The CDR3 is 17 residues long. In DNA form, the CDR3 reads TGTGCCAGCAGCTTAAAAGCGATCGCGGGGGGGTACAATGAGCAGTTCTTC. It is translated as CASSLKAIAGGYNEQFF. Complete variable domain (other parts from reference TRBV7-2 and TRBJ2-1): GAGVSQSPSNKVTEKGKDVELRCDPISGHTALYWYRQSLGQGLEFLIYFQGNSAPDKSGLPSDRFSAERTGGSVSTLTIQRTQQEDSAVYLCASSLKAIAGGYNEQFFGPGTRLTVL.

The CDR3 here is CASQGLEGANVLTF. CDR3 DNA: TGTGCCAGCCAAGGGTTGGAAGGGGCCAACGTCCTGACTTTC. The rearrangement links TRBV6-1 to TRBJ2-6; no definite D call. V shed 8 bases and J shed 4 bases, with 12 bases lying between them. CDR1 is MNHNS, CDR2 SASEGT, per germline. This CDR3 spans 14 amino acids.

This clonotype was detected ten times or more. The CDR3 DNA is TGTGCCAGCAGCTCGTCCTGGGATACGCAGTATTTT. Amino acids: CASSSSWDTQYF. The rearrangement uses TRBV7-9 and TRBJ2-3; D unresolved. The germline CDR1 and CDR2 sequences are SEHNR and FQNEAQ (reference sequence). V was cut by 4 bases and J by 6 bases, with 8 bases left in between. The CDR3 has 12 amino acids.

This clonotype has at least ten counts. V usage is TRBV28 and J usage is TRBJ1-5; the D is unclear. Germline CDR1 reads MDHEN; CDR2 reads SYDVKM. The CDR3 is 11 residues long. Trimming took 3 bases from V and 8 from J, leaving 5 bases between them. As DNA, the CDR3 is TGTGCCAGCAGTTTCGGGAAGCCCCAGCATTTT. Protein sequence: CASSFGKPQHF.

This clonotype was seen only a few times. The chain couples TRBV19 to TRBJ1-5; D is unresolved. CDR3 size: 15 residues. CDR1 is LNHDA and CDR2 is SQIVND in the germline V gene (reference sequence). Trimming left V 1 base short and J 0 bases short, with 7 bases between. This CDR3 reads CASSIVGHSNQPQHF. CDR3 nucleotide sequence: TGTGCCAGTAGTATAGTCGGCCATAGCAATCAGCCCCAGCATTTT.